The 27 T cell receptor beta chains given below trace back to one sample, sequenced in a study of blood T cell repertoires in COVID-19. The table came from immunoSEQ multiplex PCR; TCRdb's copy has only in-frame clones and leaves some out. The sample has about 100,000 clones, more than 75% seen once. Specimen: peripheral blood. The receptors here all came from a human donor in a cohort sampled during active COVID-19.

The V gene is TRBV19, the J gene TRBJ2-6; the D is unclear. The CDR3 is 16 amino acids. V lost 1 base and J 4 bases, leaving 11 bases between the germline ends. In germline, CDR1 is LNHDA, CDR2 SQIVND (reference sequence). CDR3 DNA: TGTGCCAGTAGTATAGTCCGGAGTTCCGGGGCCAACGTCCTGACTTTC. Translated, it gives CASSIVRSSGANVLTF.

The genes are TRBV4-1 and TRBJ1-3, with D unresolved. CDR1 is MGHRA and CDR2 is YSYEKL in the germline V gene. V shed 0 bases and J shed 4 bases, with 13 bases lying between them. The CDR3 has 16 amino acids. CDR3 sequence: CASSQEARIIGNTIYF. In DNA, the CDR3 is TGCGCCAGCAGCCAAGAGGCCAGAATCATAGGAAACACCATATATTTT.

V is TRBV3-1 (or the pseudogene TRBV3-2) and J is TRBJ2-3; TRBD2 is a possible D gene (6 bases). The CDR3 has 16 amino acids. In germline, CDR1 is LGHDT, CDR2 YNNKEL (reference sequence). V dropped 1 base and J dropped 5 bases, with 16 bases sitting between them. The CDR3 region is CASSQGGGDSRDTQYF. CDR3 in DNA: TGTGCCAGCAGCCAAGGGGGCGGGGATTCAAGAGATACGCAGTATTTT.

The chain carries TRBV18 and TRBJ2-2, with TRBD1 matching 7 bases. Germline CDR1 reads KGHSH; CDR2 reads LQKENI. J gave up 2 bases and V 2 bases, and 2 bases lay outside the gene matches. The CDR3 runs to 15 residues. CDR3 loop: CASSPRDRNTGELFF. In DNA, the CDR3 is TGTGCCAGCTCACCAAGGGACAGAAACACCGGGGAGCTGTTTTTT.

The count of this clone is one. The V and J genes are TRBV10-3 and TRBJ1-1, with 8 bases matching TRBD1. J was trimmed by 4 bases and V by 7 bases; bases with no gene match: 8. Germline V lookup: CDR1 ENHRY, CDR2 SYGVKD. This CDR3 is 14 amino acids long. The CDR3 loop reads CAINPQGGFTEAFF. For the CDR3, the DNA is TGTGCCATCAATCCACAGGGGGGGTTCACTGAAGCTTTCTTT.

This sequence joins TRBV7-2 and TRBJ2-2; 8 bases are a match to TRBD1. The CDR3 is 14 amino acids. Looked up from germline, CDR1 is SGHTA and CDR2 is FQGNSA. Unmatched junction bases numbered 4, after V lost 5 bases and J lost 5 bases. CDR3: CASSGQGKTGELFF. In DNA form, the CDR3 reads TGTGCCAGCAGCGGACAGGGAAAAACCGGGGAGCTGTTTTTT.

The V and J genes are TRBV5-8 and TRBJ1-6; a weak D match, TRBD1 (6 bases). There are 14 residues in the CDR3. Trimming shortened V by 10 bases and J by 1 base, and 12 bases separated the two germline ends. Looked up from germline, CDR1 is SGHTS and CDR2 is YDEGEE. CDR3 DNA: TGTGCCTGGGGGCAGGGATCCTATAATTCACCCCTCCACTTT. This sequence encodes CAWGQGSYNSPLHF.

This clone was seen just once. The V gene is TRBV5-4, the J gene TRBJ2-5, with 10 bases aligning to TRBD2. After removal of 2 bases from V and 4 bases from J, the junction contained 5 bases not matched to a gene. The germline gives CDR1 SGHNT, CDR2 YYREEE (reference sequence). The CDR3 length is 15 residues. CDR3 bases: TGTGCCAGCAGCTTTCCTAGCGGGAGAGGAGAGACCCAGTACTTC. Translating it yields CASSFPSGRGETQYF.

The chain links TRBV10-3 to TRBJ2-3; 8 bases are a match to TRBD2. The CDR3 contains 14 residues. CDR1 is ENHRY, CDR2 SYGVKD, per germline. Trimming removed 10 bases from V and 2 bases from J; junction bases left unmatched: 8. CDR3 region: CASRRGASTDTQYF. In DNA form, the CDR3 reads TGTGCCAGCCGGCGGGGGGCCTCCACAGATACGCAGTATTTT.

With respect to this clone: A read error may produce the germline difference seen at one junction end. The chain joins TRBV30 to TRBJ2-7; TRBD2 aligns across 11 bases. Looked up from germline, CDR1 is GTSNPN and CDR2 is SVGIG (reference sequence). The CDR3 length is 13 residues. The CDR3 sequence: CAWSVRETSGITF. The CDR3 nucleotides read TGTGCCTGGAGTGTACGGGAGACTAGCGGGATTACCTTC.

The chain is built from TRBV4-3 and TRBJ2-1; weak D call: TRBD2 (7 bases). Germline V gene sequence: CDR1 LGHNA, CDR2 YSLEER. Trimming shortened V by 0 bases and J by 9 bases, and 12 bases separated the two germline ends. The CDR3 is made up of 14 amino acids. DNA of the CDR3: TGCGCCAGCAGCCAAGAGGGGGGGGCCGTTGAGCAGTTCTTC. As protein: CASSQEGGAVEQFF.

Turning to this clone: Other DNA sequences in the same sample also yield this CDR3. This chain joins TRBV18 and TRBJ1-4; D possibly corresponds to TRBD1 (5 bases). The V end was cut by 6 bases, the J end by 4 bases, with 9 bases between. Germline CDR1 and CDR2: KGHSH and LQKENI. This CDR3 contains 13 residues. Here the CDR3 DNA reads TGTGCCAGCTCCCCCGGGGGTAATGAAAAACTGTTTTTT. Protein sequence: CASSPGGNEKLFF.

The chain employs TRBV3-1 (or the pseudogene TRBV3-2) and TRBJ1-6, with a weak D call TRBD1 (5 bases). The CDR3 extends over 14 amino acids. Germline V gene lookup returns CDR1 LGHDT and CDR2 YNNKEL (reference sequence). V lost 3 bases and J lost 6, with 9 bases in between. The CDR3 reads CASSHRGSNSPLHF. As DNA, the CDR3 is TGTGCCAGCAGCCACCGGGGGAGTAATTCACCCCTCCACTTT.

The rearrangement links TRBV11-2 to TRBJ2-1; D is uncertain. The CDR3 consists of 13 residues. Germline CDR1 and CDR2: SGHAT and FQNNGV. V lost 5 bases, J lost 5 bases, and 10 bases lay in between. CDR3 protein: CASSTRSDNEQFF. CDR3 in DNA: TGTGCCAGCAGCACCCGTAGTGACAATGAGCAGTTCTTC.

The chain carries TRBV6-5 and TRBJ1-5; D may be TRBD1 (6 bases). Trimming removed 5 bases at V and 5 bases at J, with 10 bases between. The CDR3 covers 13 residues. Germline CDR1 MNHEY, CDR2 SVGAGI. The CDR3 spells CASSPGQYQPQHF. The CDR3 DNA sequence: TGTGCCAGCAGTCCCGGACAGTATCAGCCCCAGCATTTT.

The chain recombines TRBV18 with TRBJ1-1, with 8 bases aligning to TRBD1. This CDR3 is built from 13 residues. V was clipped by 6 bases and J by 0 bases; unmatched bases: 0. Per germline, CDR1 KGHSH and CDR2 LQKENI. Here the CDR3 reads CASSRGLNTEAFF. In DNA form, the CDR3 reads TGTGCCAGCTCCAGGGGGCTGAACACTGAAGCTTTCTTT.

This clone showed up just once. The rearrangement joins TRBV7-2 to TRBJ1-2, with no clear D. CDR1 is SGHTA and CDR2 is FQGNSA in the germline V gene. The CDR3 length is 16 residues. Trimming removed 6 bases from V and 6 bases from J, with 23 bases in between. CDR3 sequence (DNA): TGTGCCAGCAGTTCAGCTCGGGGTTGGGATGGAAATGGCTACACCTTC. It encodes CASSSARGWDGNGYTF.

The chain links TRBV7-9 to TRBJ1-3, with 8 bases identical to TRBD1. Germline V gene sequence: CDR1 SEHNR, CDR2 FQNEAQ (reference sequence). This CDR3 spans 15 amino acids. Trimming removed 2 bases from V and 4 bases from J; junction bases left unmatched: 4. Here the CDR3 DNA reads TGTGCCAGCAGCTTAACGCAGGGGGCAGGAAACACCATATATTTT. Its translation: CASSLTQGAGNTIYF. Full variable domain (outside the CDR3, taken from reference TRBV7-9 and TRBJ1-3): DTGVSQNPRHKITKRGQNVTFRCDPISEHNRLYWYRQTLGQGPEFLTYFQNEAQLEKSRLLSDRFSAERPKGSFSTLEIQRTEQGDSAMYLCASSLTQGAGNTIYFGEGSWLTVV.

The genes are TRBV5-5 and TRBJ2-7; TRBD2 agrees at 7 bases. Germline trimming cut 3 bases from V and 3 bases from J; bases unmatched to any gene: 9. This CDR3 has 15 residues. Germline CDR1 and CDR2: SGHKS and YYEKEE (reference sequence). The DNA for the CDR3 is TGTGCCAGCAGCTGGGAGGGGCAGGCACACTACGAGCAGTACTTC. Translation: CASSWEGQAHYEQYF.

The chain employs TRBV27 and TRBJ1-2; D remains unclear. The CDR3 has 17 amino acids. The germline gives CDR1 MNHEY, CDR2 SMNVEV (reference sequence). V gave up 5 bases and J gave up 4 bases, with 23 bases separating them. CDR3 nucleotides: TGTGCCAGCAGTCCCCGGACGGGAGGGTATGAGAGCTATGGCTACACCTTC. This translates into CASSPRTGGYESYGYTF.

This chain uses TRBV29-1 with TRBJ2-7, with a tentative D call TRBD1 (6 bases). The CDR3 sequence is 13 residues long. V was pared by 4 bases and J by 0 bases, with 10 bases between. Germline-derived CDR1 and CDR2 are SQVTM and ANQGSEA. The CDR3 sequence: CSVARQASYEQYF. In DNA, the CDR3 is TGCAGCGTTGCCAGACAGGCCTCCTACGAGCAGTACTTC.

V and J are TRBV18 and TRBJ1-1, with a possible D match to TRBD1 (6 bases). Between the trimmed V and J ends, which lost 5 bases and 4 bases, there was a span of 11 bases. The germline gives CDR1 KGHSH, CDR2 LQKENI. The CDR3 runs to 13 residues. The CDR3 coding sequence is TGTGCCAGCTCAAAAATAGGGGGCACTGAAGCTTTCTTT. It codes for CASSKIGGTEAFF.

This clone occurred once. Other DNA sequences within the sample encode an identical CDR3. The chain carries TRBV5-1 and TRBJ1-1, with D possibly being TRBD1 (6 bases). Between the trimmed V and J ends, which lost 4 bases and 2 bases, there was a span of 12 bases. Germline CDR1 is SGHRS and CDR2 is YFSETQ. CDR3 length: 14 residues. CDR3 loop: CASSPQGGNTEAFF. The CDR3 region has the DNA TGCGCCAGCAGCCCGCAAGGGGGAAACACTGAAGCTTTCTTT.

This rearrangement joins TRBV12-5 to TRBJ1-1; 10 nucleotides line up with TRBD1. V lost 6 bases to trimming and J lost 5 bases; unmatched junction nucleotides: 9. The germline gives CDR1 LGHNT, CDR2 FRNRAP. The CDR3 totals 15 residues. For the CDR3, the DNA is TGTGCTAGTGGACCACCTGGGGACAGGGGAACTGAAGCTTTCTTT. This translates into CASGPPGDRGTEAFF.

This clone came up many times. The gene calls are TRBV7-9 and TRBJ1-3; maybe TRBD1 (6 bases). This CDR3 has 14 amino acids. The germline V gene encodes CDR1 SEHNR and CDR2 FQNEAQ (reference sequence). Trimming took off 4 bases at V and 1 base at J, with 8 bases between the two ends. CDR3 bases: TGTGCCAGCAGCTGGGGGCTTTCTGGAAACACCATATATTTT. Its protein is CASSWGLSGNTIYF.

CDR3 bases: TGTGCCAGTAGGCCGACAGGGGTGAACACTGAAGCTTTCTTT. This codes for CASRPTGVNTEAFF. The chain has TRBV19 and TRBJ1-1, with 8 bases fitting TRBD1. The trim removed 6 bases at V and 0 bases at J, leaving 3 bases unmatched. Germline-derived CDR1 and CDR2 are LNHDA and SQIVND (reference sequence). The CDR3 sequence is 14 residues long.

The chain employs TRBV18 and TRBJ2-4; D gene ambiguous. Germline V gives CDR1 KGHSH, CDR2 LQKENI. Trimming took off 0 bases at V and 3 bases at J, with 12 bases between the two ends. This CDR3 has 16 amino acids. DNA for the CDR3: TGTGCCAGCTCACCACCGGGTTACCTAGTCAAAAACATTCAGTACTTC. It yields the protein CASSPPGYLVKNIQYF. Supplemented by reference TRBV18 and TRBJ2-4, the full variable domain reads NAGVMQNPRHLVRRRGQEARLRCSPMKGHSHVYWYRQLPEEGLKFMVYLQKENIIDESGMPKERFSAEFPKEGPSILRIQQVVRGDSAAYFCASSPPGYLVKNIQYFGAGTRLSVL.